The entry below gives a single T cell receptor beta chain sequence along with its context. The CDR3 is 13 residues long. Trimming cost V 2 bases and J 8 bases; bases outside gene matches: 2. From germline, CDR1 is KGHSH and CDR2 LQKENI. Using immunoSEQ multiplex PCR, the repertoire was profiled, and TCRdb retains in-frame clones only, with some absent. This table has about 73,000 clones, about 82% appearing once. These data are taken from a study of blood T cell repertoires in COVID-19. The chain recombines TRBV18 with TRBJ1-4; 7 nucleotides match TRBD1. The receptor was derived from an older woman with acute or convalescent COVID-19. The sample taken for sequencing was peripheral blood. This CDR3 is CASSPGTVEKLFF. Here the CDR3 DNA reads TGTGCCAGCTCACCAGGGACAGTCGAAAAACTGTTTTTT.